This is a list of T cell receptor beta chains from one sample in a study of T-cell memory formation after mild COVID-19. TCRdb re-analysed the 5' RACE reads in MiXCR, keeping a single row per CDR3 protein. Of over 500,000 distinct CDR3 sequences in the sample, 17% are singletons; the top ten hold roughly 7.7%. Sequenced: PBMCs or a T cell subset sorted from them (not recorded which). These TCRs come from an adult woman who had mild COVID-19 (a few samples of this study predate the infection). Cell type and time point are not known. Both conserved end residues are trimmed from each CDR3. Fields, in order: CDR3 protein, J gene, V gene, clone size. Rows give clone size only sometimes, using once, few, many, or a class for an expanded clone.

CDR3: ASRVTGGNSPLH; J: TRBJ1-6; V: TRBV11-2; size: few
CDR3: ASSLAGGMRDTQY; J: TRBJ2-3; V: TRBV19; size: few
CDR3: ATSARDGPSAEAF; J: TRBJ1-1; V: TRBV24-1; size: few
CDR3: SALRGRGEKLF; J: TRBJ1-4; V: TRBV20-1; size: few
CDR3: ASSQNGVIGQPQH; J: TRBJ1-5; V: TRBV16; size: .
CDR3: ASSQDWRGETQY; J: TRBJ2-5; V: TRBV4-2; size: .
CDR3: ASSFPPAEKYNEQF; J: TRBJ2-1; V: TRBV9; size: .
CDR3: ASSLSGAGTAGELF; J: TRBJ2-2; V: TRBV5-1; size: .
CDR3: ASSLPETQY; J: TRBJ2-5; V: TRBV7-8; size: few
CDR3: ASSQTGSGEQY; J: TRBJ2-7; V: TRBV7-8; size: few
CDR3: ASSSGLAGGPNTQY; J: TRBJ2-3; V: TRBV5-6; size: few
CDR3: ASSFPPWGKLDMETQY; J: TRBJ2-5; V: TRBV7-9; size: few
CDR3: ASSRRQQF; J: TRBJ2-1; V: TRBV12-3/TRBV12-4; size: few
CDR3: ASSLASGRRRYEQY; J: TRBJ2-7; V: TRBV5-8; size: many
CDR3: ASSLQGASQPQH; J: TRBJ1-5; V: TRBV12-3/TRBV12-4; size: .
CDR3: ASSSNRGENSPLH; J: TRBJ1-6; V: TRBV7-8; size: many
CDR3: SARTGRNQPQH; J: TRBJ1-5; V: TRBV20-1; size: few
CDR3: ASSRGEETQY; J: TRBJ2-5; V: TRBV3-1; size: .
CDR3: ASSLVGDQNNEQF; J: TRBJ2-1; V: TRBV12-3/TRBV12-4; size: .
CDR3: SARDIAGGTYEQY; J: TRBJ2-7; V: TRBV20-1; size: few
CDR3: ASSLRTGIEKLF; J: TRBJ1-4; V: TRBV6-5; size: once
CDR3: ASSELLTGGLHEQF; J: TRBJ2-1; V: TRBV5-6; size: .
CDR3: ASSLVTGTATGELF; J: TRBJ2-2; V: TRBV3-1; size: .
CDR3: ASSNPGTGELF; J: TRBJ2-2; V: TRBV4-2; size: few
CDR3: AISDPKGGIGGYT; J: TRBJ1-2; V: TRBV10-3; size: few
CDR3: ASALKSGAEQF; J: TRBJ2-1; V: TRBV12-5; size: many
CDR3: SARGPLGREAGGTQY; J: TRBJ2-5; V: TRBV20-1; size: few
CDR3: ASSLLQGGDGYT; J: TRBJ1-2; V: TRBV5-1; size: many
CDR3: ASSPLAGDSNQPQH; J: TRBJ1-5; V: TRBV7-2; size: few
CDR3: ARSNSGRANEQF; J: TRBJ2-1; V: TRBV2; size: .
CDR3: ASSQDRGQTQY; J: TRBJ2-5; V: TRBV3-1; size: few
CDR3: SARDPRFYEQY; J: TRBJ2-7; V: TRBV20-1; size: few
CDR3: ASSSPPRDNEQF; J: TRBJ2-1; V: TRBV5-6; size: few
CDR3: ASSLGLAQNEQF; J: TRBJ2-1; V: TRBV7-6; size: once
CDR3: ATSGQMTDTQY; J: TRBJ2-3; V: TRBV24-1; size: .
CDR3: SARPSGGRTYGYT; J: TRBJ1-2; V: TRBV20-1; size: few
CDR3: ASSSTGTSSYNSPLH; J: TRBJ1-6; V: TRBV7-2; size: few
CDR3: ASRPTTGEGAYGYT; J: TRBJ1-2; V: TRBV6-5; size: few
CDR3: ASSLEPSRSYEQY; J: TRBJ2-7; V: TRBV5-1; size: .
CDR3: ASSFGTGAWEAF; J: TRBJ1-1; V: TRBV9; size: few
CDR3: ASSLRRDGGELF; J: TRBJ2-2; V: TRBV11-2; size: .
CDR3: ASSPPRISGRSPRNDTQY; J: TRBJ2-3; V: TRBV12-3/TRBV12-4; size: .
CDR3: AWSVAPMGYGELF; J: TRBJ2-2; V: TRBV30; size: .
CDR3: ASSRGLAGVSETQY; J: TRBJ2-5; V: TRBV2; size: .
CDR3: ASSLWREGPGELF; J: TRBJ2-2; V: TRBV12-3/TRBV12-4; size: .
CDR3: ASSLGQGLAGGPYEQY; J: TRBJ2-7; V: TRBV11-2; size: .
CDR3: ASSPRWVVQLNTEAF; J: TRBJ1-1; V: TRBV13; size: once
CDR3: ASSSLWRDPTQETQY; J: TRBJ2-5; V: TRBV7-9; size: few
CDR3: SARGGQGAYEQY; J: TRBJ2-7; V: TRBV20-1; size: many
CDR3: ASSTHGAGEAF; J: TRBJ1-1; V: TRBV6-5; size: few
CDR3: ASSLTWRGGGLNTEAF; J: TRBJ1-1; V: TRBV12-3/TRBV12-4; size: .
CDR3: ASSPTGLAVYNEQF; J: TRBJ2-1; V: TRBV9; size: .
CDR3: ASSSTVNHNEQF; J: TRBJ2-1; V: TRBV7-2; size: few
CDR3: ATSFVGTDTQY; J: TRBJ2-3; V: TRBV27; size: few